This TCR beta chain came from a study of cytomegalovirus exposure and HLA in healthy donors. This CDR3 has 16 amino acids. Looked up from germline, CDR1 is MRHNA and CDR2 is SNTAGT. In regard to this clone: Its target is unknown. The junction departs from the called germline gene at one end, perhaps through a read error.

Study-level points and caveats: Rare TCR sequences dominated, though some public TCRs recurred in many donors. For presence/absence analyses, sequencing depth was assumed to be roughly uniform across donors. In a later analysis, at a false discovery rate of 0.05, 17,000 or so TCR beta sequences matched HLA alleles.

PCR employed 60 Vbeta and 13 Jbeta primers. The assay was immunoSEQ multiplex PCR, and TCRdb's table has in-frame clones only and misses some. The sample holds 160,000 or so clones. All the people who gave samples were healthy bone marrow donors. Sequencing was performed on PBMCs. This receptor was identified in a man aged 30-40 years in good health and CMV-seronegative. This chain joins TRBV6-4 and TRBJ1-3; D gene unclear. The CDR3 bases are TGTGCCAGGGGAAGCGGACCCTTAGAGATCCCGTCTCTATCTTGTTTT. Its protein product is CARGSGPLEIPSLSCF.